This T cell receptor beta chain comes out of a study of identical twins (dated by TCRdb to about 2016). General notes on the study: The study deep-sequenced TCR alpha and beta repertoires from monozygotic twins, unrelated adults of various ages and cord blood to test whether fetal clonotypes persist. To rule out contamination, the twin experiments were replicated at different times with different library preparation protocols.

The library relied on 5' RACE. For sequencing, an Illumina HiSeq 2000 was employed. Template switching added a universal primer binding site, and the final cDNA carried a unique molecular identifier that allowed TCR cDNA molecules to be counted accurately. First-strand cDNA for TCR alpha and beta chains was synthesized from specific primers in the conserved constant-segment region. To control for contamination, every cDNA library carried two barcodes: a SMART-Mk sample barcode plus Illumina barcodes. TruSeq adapter sequences, together with Illumina sample barcodes, were added in two successive PCR steps. The Illumina HiSeq platform was used with custom primers to sequence TCR alpha and beta cDNA libraries. Under the source paper's analysis protocol: MiGEC processed the raw reads to extract unique molecular identifiers, while MiXCR was used to determine the CDR3 positions. Recombination models were inferred per individual with the repgenHMM and IGoR tools using an EM algorithm. Shared clonotype analysis was performed with the tcR package in R, normalizing sharing by the product of cloneset sizes. To study raw recombination without the effects of thymic and clonal selection, out-of-frame nonproductive sequences were analyzed. Starting from the raw public reads, TCRdb applied fastp trimming at Q25, assembled clones with MiXCR and retained in-frame beta chains. When rows share a CDR3 protein, they turn into one entry using the most common DNA and genes. The V and J calls were not made by the authors but by TCRdb's processing. Recorded for this sample are 550,000 to 700,000 distinct CDR3 sequences; 7.5% to 10% of them occurred a single time. In total, the top ten clones hold roughly 3% of the sample.

Every donor was a healthy Caucasian. The twin cohort comprised three pairs of female monozygotic twins, all aged about 18 to 29 years. RNA for TCR libraries was isolated from peripheral blood mononuclear cells. V gives up 0 bases and J gives up 6 bases, and the segment between their germline ends measures 10 bases. Including cysteine and phenylalanine, the CDR3 has 14 amino acids. Only the CDR3 DNA is retained, 42 bases long and in frame from the first base. CDR1 is given as SGHDT and CDR2 as YYEEEE, both from the germline V gene. The investigation overall reported the following: In beta out-of-frame sequences, excess twin sharing was weaker, because having fewer shared sequences lowered the signal-to-noise ratio. Out-of-frame TCR alpha sharing in monozygotic twins was systematically underestimated by recombination models, whereas sharing between unrelated individuals was in agreement with the recombination models. Compared with coincidental sharing between unrelated individuals, out-of-frame TCR alpha sequences shared between twins had an excess of sequences with low generation probability. Abundant cord blood beta clonotypes had fewer insertions, young adult naive repertoires showed a similar but weaker trend, and memory repertoires showed no such trend. Because the same donors could not be followed over many years, conclusions were based on cross-sectional statistical analysis. Zero-insertion analyses could be partly confounded by invariant T cells such as MAIT and iNKT, though diverse VJ usage argued against such confounding for most clonotypes.

As regards this clonotype: The clone's antigen remains unknown. This may arise from a read error, as a much more abundant clone is one base away.

The same data also went into a second study, on yellow fever vaccine responses in identical twins. As the second study states: According to the authors, the vaccine-induced T cell response in identical twins seemed to be partly convergent and partly specific to each individual. Focusing on identical twins, the study followed the T cell clones that responded to the vaccine, and did so with precision.

The sequence is built from TRBV5-6 and TRBJ2-1; no confident D gene assignment can be made. The sample consisted of PBMCs. This TCR was recovered from a woman between 18 and 29 years old in good health. This receptor carries the CDR3 CASSLVKQSNEQFF. In nucleotides, the sequence is TGTGCCAGCAGCTTGGTAAAGCAATCCAATGAGCAGTTCTTC.